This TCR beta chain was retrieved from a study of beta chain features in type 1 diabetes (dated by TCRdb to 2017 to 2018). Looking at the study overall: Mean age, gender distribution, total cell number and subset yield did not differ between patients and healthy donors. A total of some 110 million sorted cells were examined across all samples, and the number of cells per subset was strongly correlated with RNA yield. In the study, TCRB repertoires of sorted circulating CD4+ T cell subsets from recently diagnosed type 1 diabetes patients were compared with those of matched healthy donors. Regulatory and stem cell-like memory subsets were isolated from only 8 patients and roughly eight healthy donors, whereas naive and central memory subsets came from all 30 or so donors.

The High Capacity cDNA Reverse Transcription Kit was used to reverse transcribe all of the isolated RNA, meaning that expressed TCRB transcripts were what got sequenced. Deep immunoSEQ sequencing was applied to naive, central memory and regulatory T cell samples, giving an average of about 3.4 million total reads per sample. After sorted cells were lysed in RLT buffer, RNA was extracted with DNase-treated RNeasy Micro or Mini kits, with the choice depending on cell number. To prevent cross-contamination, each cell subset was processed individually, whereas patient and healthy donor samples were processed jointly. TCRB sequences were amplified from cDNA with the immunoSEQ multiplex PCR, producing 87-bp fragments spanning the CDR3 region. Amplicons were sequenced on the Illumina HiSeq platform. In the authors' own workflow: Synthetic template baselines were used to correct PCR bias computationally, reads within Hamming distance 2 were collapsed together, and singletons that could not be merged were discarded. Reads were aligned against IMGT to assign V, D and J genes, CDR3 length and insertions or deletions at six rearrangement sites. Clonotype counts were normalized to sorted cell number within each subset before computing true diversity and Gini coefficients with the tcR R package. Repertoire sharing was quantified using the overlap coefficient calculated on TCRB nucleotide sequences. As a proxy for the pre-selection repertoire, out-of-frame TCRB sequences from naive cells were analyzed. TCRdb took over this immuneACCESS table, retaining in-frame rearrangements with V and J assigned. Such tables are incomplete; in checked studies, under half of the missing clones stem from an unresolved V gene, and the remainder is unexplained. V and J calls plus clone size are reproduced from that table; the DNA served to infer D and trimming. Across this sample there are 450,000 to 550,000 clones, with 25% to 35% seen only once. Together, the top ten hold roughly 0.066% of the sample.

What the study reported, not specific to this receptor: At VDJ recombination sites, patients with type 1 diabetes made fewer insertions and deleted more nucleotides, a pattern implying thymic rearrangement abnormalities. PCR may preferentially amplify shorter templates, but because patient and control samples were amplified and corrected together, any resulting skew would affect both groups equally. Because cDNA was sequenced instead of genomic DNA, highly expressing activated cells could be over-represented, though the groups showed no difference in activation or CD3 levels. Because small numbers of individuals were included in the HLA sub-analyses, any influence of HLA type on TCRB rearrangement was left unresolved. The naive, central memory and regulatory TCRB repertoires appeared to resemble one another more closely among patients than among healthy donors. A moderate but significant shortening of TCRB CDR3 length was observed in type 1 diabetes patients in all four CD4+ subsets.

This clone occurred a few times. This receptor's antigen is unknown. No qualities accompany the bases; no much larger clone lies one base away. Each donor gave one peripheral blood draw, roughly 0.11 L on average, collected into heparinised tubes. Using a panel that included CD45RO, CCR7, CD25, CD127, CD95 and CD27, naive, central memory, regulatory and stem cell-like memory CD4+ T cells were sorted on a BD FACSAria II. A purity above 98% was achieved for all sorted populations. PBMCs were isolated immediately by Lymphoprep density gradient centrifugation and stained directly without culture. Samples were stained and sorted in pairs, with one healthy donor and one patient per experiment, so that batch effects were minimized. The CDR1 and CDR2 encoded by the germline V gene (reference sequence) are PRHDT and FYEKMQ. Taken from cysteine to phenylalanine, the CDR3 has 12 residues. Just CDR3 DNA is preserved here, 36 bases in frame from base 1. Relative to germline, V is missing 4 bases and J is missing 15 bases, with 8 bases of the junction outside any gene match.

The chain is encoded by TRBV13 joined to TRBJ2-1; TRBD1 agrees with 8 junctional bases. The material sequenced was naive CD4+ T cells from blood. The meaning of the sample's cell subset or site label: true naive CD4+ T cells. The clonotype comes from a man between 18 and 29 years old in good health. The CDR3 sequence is CASSYNRGNLFF. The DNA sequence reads TGTGCCAGCAGCTACAACAGGGGGAACTTGTTCTTC.